This T cell receptor (beta chain) was captured by sequencing in a study of read filtering for tumor transcriptome and immune sequencing. Study conclusions and caveats: Correlation between methods rose after single-read clonotypes were removed.

This library used roughly 400 ng RNA and molecular barcoded adaptors spanning alpha/delta and beta/gamma chains. One entry per CDR3 protein, called by TCRdb with MiXCR from the reads. The table includes about 37,000 distinct CDR3 sequences, approximately 12% detected once. The CDR3 is made up of 13 amino acids. Germline V CDR1 and CDR2: SEHNR, FQNEAQ (reference sequence). V lost 4 bases and J lost 3, with 9 bases in between. This clonotype was observed many times. Its matching antigen is unknown. This clonotype was obtained from a donor aged 40 or older with multiple myeloma. The V call is TRBV7-9, the J call TRBJ1-2; D possibly corresponds to TRBD1 (6 bases). Sequencing was performed on a population of CD138-negative cells sorted from bone marrow. CDR3 nucleotide sequence: TGTGCCAGCAGCTCACAGGGCTACTATGGCTACACCTTC. Translation gives CASSSQGYYGYTF.